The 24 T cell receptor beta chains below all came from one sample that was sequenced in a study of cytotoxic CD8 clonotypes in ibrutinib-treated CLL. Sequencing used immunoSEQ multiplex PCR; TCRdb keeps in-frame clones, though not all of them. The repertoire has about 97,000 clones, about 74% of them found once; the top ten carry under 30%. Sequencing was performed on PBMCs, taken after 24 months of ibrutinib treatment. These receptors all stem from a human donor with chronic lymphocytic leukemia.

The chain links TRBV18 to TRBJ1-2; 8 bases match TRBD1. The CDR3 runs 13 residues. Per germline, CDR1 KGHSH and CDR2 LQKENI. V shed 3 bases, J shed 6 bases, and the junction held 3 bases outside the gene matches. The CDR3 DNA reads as TGTGCCAGCTCACCTACGACAGGGGATGGCTACACCTTC. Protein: CASSPTTGDGYTF. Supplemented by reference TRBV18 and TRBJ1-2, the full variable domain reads NAGVMQNPRHLVRRRGQEARLRCSPMKGHSHVYWYRQLPEEGLKFMVYLQKENIIDESGMPKERFSAEFPKEGPSILRIQQVVRGDSAAYFCASSPTTGDGYTFGSGTRLTVV.

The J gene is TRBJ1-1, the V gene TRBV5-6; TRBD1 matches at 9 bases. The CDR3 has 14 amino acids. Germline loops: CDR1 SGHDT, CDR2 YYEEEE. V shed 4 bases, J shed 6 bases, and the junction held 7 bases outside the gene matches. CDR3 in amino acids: CASSDGTGWSEAFF. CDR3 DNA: TGTGCCAGCAGCGACGGGACAGGGTGGTCTGAAGCTTTCTTT.

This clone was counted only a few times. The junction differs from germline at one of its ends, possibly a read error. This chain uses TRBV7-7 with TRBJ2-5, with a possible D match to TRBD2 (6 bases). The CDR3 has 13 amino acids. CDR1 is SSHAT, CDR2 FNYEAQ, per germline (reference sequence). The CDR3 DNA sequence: TGTGCTAGCAGCTTATCGGAGGGGGAGACCCAGTACTTC. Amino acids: CASSLSEGETQYF. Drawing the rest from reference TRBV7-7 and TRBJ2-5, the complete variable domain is GAGVSQSPRYKVTKRGQDVTLRCDPISSHATLYWYQQALGQGPEFLTYFNYEAQPDKSGLPSDRFSAERPEGSISTLTIQRTEQRDSAMYRCASSLSEGETQYFGPGTRLLVL.

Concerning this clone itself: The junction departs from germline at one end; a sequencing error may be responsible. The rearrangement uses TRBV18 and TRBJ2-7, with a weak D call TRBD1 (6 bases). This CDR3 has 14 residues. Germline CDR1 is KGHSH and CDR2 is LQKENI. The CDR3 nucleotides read TGTGCCAGCTCACCTGGGACAATCTCCGACGAGCAGTACTTC. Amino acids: CASSPGTISDEQYF.

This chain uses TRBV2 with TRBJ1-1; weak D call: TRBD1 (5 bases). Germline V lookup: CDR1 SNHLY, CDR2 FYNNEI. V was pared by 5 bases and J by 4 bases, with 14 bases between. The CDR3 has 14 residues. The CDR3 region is CASSSTGTSTEAFF. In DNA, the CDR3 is TGTGCCAGCAGTTCAACCGGGACGAGCACTGAAGCTTTCTTT.

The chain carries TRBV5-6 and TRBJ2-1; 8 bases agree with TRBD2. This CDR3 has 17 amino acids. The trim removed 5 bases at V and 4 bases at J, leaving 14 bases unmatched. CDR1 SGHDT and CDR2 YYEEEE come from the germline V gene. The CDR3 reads CASSWRSGTRKYNEQFF. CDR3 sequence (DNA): TGTGCCAGCAGTTGGAGATCCGGGACTAGGAAATACAATGAGCAGTTCTTC.

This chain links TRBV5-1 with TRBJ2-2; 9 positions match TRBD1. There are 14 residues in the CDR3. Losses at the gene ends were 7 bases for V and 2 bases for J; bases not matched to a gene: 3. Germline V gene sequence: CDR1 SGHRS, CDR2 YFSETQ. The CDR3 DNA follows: TGCGCCAGCTCACAGGGGGCTAACACCGGGGAGCTGTTTTTT. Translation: CASSQGANTGELFF.

CDR3 DNA: TGTGCCATCAGTGCCCGGGACTTAGTTTCCCCAAGCTACGAGCAGTACTTC. This translates into CAISARDLVSPSYEQYF. The chain has TRBV10-3 and TRBJ2-7; maybe TRBD2 (6 bases). V was clipped by 4 bases and J by 3 bases, with 22 bases between them. Germline V gene data show CDR1 as ENHRY and CDR2 as SYGVKD. The CDR3 spans 17 residues.

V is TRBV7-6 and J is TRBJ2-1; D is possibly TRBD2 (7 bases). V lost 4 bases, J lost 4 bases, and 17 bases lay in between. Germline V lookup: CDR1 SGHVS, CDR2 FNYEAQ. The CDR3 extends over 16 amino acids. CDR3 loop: CASSSGAGTTYNEQFF. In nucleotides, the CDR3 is TGTGCCAGCAGCTCGGGGGCCGGGACTACTTACAATGAGCAGTTCTTC.

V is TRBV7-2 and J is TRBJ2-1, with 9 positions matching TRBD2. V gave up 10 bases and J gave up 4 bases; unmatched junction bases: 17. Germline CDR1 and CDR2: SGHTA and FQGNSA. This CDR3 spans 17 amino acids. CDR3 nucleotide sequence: TGTGCCACCGCCCGGGGTAGGGGGGCGGGGGGGTACAATGAGCAGTTCTTC. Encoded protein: CATARGRGAGGYNEQFF.

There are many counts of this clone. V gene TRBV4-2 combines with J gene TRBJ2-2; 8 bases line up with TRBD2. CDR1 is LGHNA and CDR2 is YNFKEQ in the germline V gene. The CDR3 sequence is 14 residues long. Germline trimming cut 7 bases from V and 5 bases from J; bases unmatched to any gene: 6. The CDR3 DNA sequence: TGTGCCAGCACGGCGGGAGGTGGAACCGGGGAGCTGTTTTTT. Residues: CASTAGGGTGELFF.

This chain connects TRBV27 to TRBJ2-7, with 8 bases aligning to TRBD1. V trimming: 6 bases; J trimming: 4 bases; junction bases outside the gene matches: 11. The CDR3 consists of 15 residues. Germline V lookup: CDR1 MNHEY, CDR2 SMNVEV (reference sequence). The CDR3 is CASSRRDRRLYEQYF. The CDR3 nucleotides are TGTGCCAGCAGCCGCCGGGACAGGAGACTTTACGAGCAGTACTTC.

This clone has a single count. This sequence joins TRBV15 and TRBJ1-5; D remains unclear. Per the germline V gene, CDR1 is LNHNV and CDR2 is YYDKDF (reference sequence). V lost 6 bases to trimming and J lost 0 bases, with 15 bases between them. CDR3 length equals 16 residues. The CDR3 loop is CATSSLDSYSNQPQHF. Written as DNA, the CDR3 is TGTGCCACCAGTAGCCTAGACTCCTATAGCAATCAGCCCCAGCATTTT.

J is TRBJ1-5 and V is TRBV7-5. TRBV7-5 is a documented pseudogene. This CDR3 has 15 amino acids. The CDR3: CVRSSSPGHNQPQHF. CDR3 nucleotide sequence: TGTGTCAGAAGCTCTAGTCCGGGCCACAATCAGCCCCAGCATTTT.

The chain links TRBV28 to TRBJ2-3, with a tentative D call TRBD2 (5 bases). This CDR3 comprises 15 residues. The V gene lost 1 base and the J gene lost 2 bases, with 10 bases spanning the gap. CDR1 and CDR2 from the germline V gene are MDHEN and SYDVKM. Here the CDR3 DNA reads TGTGCCAGCAGTTTATTGTCGACTAACACAGATACGCAGTATTTT. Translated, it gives CASSLLSTNTDTQYF.

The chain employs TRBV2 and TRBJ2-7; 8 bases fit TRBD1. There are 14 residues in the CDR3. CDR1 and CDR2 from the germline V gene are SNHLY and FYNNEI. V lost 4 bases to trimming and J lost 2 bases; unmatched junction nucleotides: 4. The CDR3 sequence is CASSGGQGAYEQYF. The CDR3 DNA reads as TGTGCCAGCAGTGGAGGACAGGGCGCCTACGAGCAGTACTTC.

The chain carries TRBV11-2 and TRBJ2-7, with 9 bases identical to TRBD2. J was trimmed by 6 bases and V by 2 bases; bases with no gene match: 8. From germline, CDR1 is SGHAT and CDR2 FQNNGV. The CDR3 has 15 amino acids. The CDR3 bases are TGTGCCAGCAGCTTAAGTGGCGGGAGGGCCCCCGAGCAGTACTTC. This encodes CASSLSGGRAPEQYF.

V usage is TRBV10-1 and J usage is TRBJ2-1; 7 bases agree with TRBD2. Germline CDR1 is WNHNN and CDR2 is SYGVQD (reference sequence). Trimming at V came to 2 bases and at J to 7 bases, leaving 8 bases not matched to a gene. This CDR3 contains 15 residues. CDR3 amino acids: CASSEGSGKGNEQFF. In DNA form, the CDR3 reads TGCGCCAGCAGTGAGGGGAGCGGGAAAGGGAATGAGCAGTTCTTC.

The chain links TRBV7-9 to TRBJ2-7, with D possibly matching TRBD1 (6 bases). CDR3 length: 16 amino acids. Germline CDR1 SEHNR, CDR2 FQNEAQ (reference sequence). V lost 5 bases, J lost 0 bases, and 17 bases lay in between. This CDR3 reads CASSGGAGLSSYEQYF. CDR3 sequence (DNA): TGTGCCAGCAGCGGGGGCGCCGGGTTGAGCTCCTACGAGCAGTACTTC. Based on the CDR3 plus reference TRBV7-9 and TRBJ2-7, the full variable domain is DTGVSQNPRHKITKRGQNVTFRCDPISEHNRLYWYRQTLGQGPEFLTYFQNEAQLEKSRLLSDRFSAERPKGSFSTLEIQRTEQGDSAMYLCASSGGAGLSSYEQYFGPGTRLTVT.

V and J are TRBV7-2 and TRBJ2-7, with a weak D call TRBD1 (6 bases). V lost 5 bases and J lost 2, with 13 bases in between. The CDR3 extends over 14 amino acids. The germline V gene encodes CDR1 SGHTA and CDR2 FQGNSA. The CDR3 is CASSATTGTYEQYF. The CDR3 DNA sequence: TGTGCCAGCAGCGCGACCACAGGGACCTACGAGCAGTACTTC.

In nucleotides, the CDR3 is TGTGCCAGCAGCTCACAGGGGGCGGACACTGAAGCTTTCTTT. Translated, it gives CASSSQGADTEAFF. The chain carries TRBV7-3 and TRBJ1-1, with TRBD1 identical over 9 bases. J was trimmed by 3 bases and V by 4 bases; bases with no gene match: 3. In germline, CDR1 is SGHTA, CDR2 FQGTGA. This CDR3 contains 14 residues.

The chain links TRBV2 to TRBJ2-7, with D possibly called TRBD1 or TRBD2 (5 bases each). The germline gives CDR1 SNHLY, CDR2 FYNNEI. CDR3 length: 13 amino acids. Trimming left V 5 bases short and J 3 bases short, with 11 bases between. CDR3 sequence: CASSLRDRYEQYF. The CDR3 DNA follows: TGTGCCAGCAGTCTCCGGGACCGCTACGAGCAGTACTTC.

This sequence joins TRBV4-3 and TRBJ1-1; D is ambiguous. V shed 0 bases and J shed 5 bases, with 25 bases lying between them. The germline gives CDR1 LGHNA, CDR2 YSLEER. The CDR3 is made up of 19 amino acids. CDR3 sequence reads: CASSQDEGEEQEVVTEAFF. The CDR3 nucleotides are TGCGCCAGCAGCCAAGATGAAGGTGAGGAGCAGGAAGTAGTGACTGAAGCTTTCTTT.

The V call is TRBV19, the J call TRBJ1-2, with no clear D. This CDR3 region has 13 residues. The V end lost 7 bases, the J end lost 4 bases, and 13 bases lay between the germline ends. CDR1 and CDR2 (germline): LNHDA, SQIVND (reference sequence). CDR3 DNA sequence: TGTGCCAGTACCAAGGGCGGATTCTATGGCTACACCTTC. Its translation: CASTKGGFYGYTF. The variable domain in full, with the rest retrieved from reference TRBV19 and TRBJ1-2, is DGGITQSPKYLFRKEGQNVTLSCEQNLNHDAMYWYRQDPGQGLRLIYYSQIVNDFQKGDIAEGYSVSREKKESFPLTVTSAQKNPTAFYLCASTKGGFYGYTFGSGTRLTVV.